A single sample is the source of the 24 T cell receptor beta chains below, sequenced in a study of blood T cell repertoires in COVID-19. Clones were read by immunoSEQ multiplex PCR, and TCRdb kept only the in-frame ones, dropping some. Altogether fewer than 150,000 clones are present, 85% to 90% being singletons, with the ten largest covering approximately 3.9%. Sequenced input: peripheral blood. Source of these receptors: a woman aged 55-70 years with COVID-19, enrolled during active disease.

CDR3 in amino acids: CASSQSGSYGYTF. The CDR3 DNA reads TGTGCCAGCAGCCAATCGGGGTCTTATGGCTACACCTTC. J is TRBJ1-2 and V is TRBV4-2; D not resolved. The CDR3 has 13 residues. V dropped 2 bases and J dropped 5 bases, with 9 bases sitting between them. Germline V gene lookup returns CDR1 LGHNA and CDR2 YNFKEQ.

The chain combines TRBV7-2 with TRBJ1-1, with TRBD1 as a possible D gene (6 bases). The CDR3 consists of 15 residues. Per the germline V gene, CDR1 is SGHTA and CDR2 is FQGNSA. V dropped 4 bases and J dropped 1 base, with 13 bases sitting between them. In DNA, the CDR3 is TGTGCCAGCAGCTACCGTCCGACAGGGAACACTGAAGCTTTCTTT. Translated: CASSYRPTGNTEAFF.

The chain carries TRBV19 and TRBJ2-6; perhaps TRBD1 as D (6 bases). CDR1 is LNHDA, CDR2 SQIVND, per germline (reference sequence). The CDR3 length is 15 residues. V lost 2 bases and J lost 4, with 9 bases in between. This CDR3 is CASSITGTGANVLTF. In DNA, the CDR3 is TGTGCCAGTAGTATAACAGGGACCGGGGCCAACGTCCTGACTTTC. The full variable domain, rest sourced from reference TRBV19 and TRBJ2-6, is DGGITQSPKYLFRKEGQNVTLSCEQNLNHDAMYWYRQDPGQGLRLIYYSQIVNDFQKGDIAEGYSVSREKKESFPLTVTSAQKNPTAFYLCASSITGTGANVLTFGAGSRLTVL.

The J gene is TRBJ1-1, the V gene TRBV19; the D gene is possibly TRBD1 (5 bases). The CDR3 loop spans 14 amino acids. Germline loops: CDR1 LNHDA, CDR2 SQIVND (reference sequence). Trimming pared 7 bases from V and 3 bases from J, leaving 15 bases between. The CDR3 reads CASNNWGEDTEAFF. CDR3 nucleotide sequence: TGTGCCAGTAACAACTGGGGGGAGGACACTGAAGCTTTCTTT.

The V and J genes are TRBV4-1 and TRBJ2-1; D might be TRBD2 (6 bases). The CDR3 runs to 12 residues. Germline V gene data show CDR1 as MGHRA and CDR2 as YSYEKL. Trimming cost V 5 bases and J 9 bases, with 11 bases left between them. The CDR3 coding sequence is TGCGCCAGCAGCATACTAGCCTCTGAGCAGTTCTTC. Amino acid sequence: CASSILASEQFF.

The V call is TRBV19, the J call TRBJ1-5; 10 bases fit TRBD1. CDR3 size: 17 residues. Germline assignment: CDR1 LNHDA and CDR2 SQIVND (reference sequence). The V segment lost 6 bases and the J segment 6 bases; nucleotides outside the gene matches: 14. The DNA of the CDR3 is TGTGCCAGTAGCACCGACCCCGGGACAGGGGCTAGTCAGCCCCAGCATTTT. Its translation is CASSTDPGTGASQPQHF.

V usage is TRBV7-9 and J usage is TRBJ2-7; 7 nucleotides align to TRBD1. Looked up from germline, CDR1 is SEHNR and CDR2 is FQNEAQ (reference sequence). This CDR3 region has 15 residues. After removal of 5 bases from V and 3 bases from J, the junction contained 10 bases not matched to a gene. The CDR3 protein is CASSTRQGVIYEQYF. DNA for the CDR3: TGTGCCAGCAGCACCAGACAGGGAGTGATCTACGAGCAGTACTTC.

The chain couples TRBV7-9 to TRBJ1-6; TRBD1 might be the D (6 bases). CDR1 is SEHNR and CDR2 is FQNEAQ in the germline V gene (reference sequence). V was cut by 5 bases and J by 2 bases, with 7 bases left in between. This CDR3 comprises 14 residues. The DNA of the CDR3 is TGTGCCAGCAGCCCAGGGGCCTATAATTCACCCCTCCACTTT. Translating it yields CASSPGAYNSPLHF.

The chain links TRBV10-3 to TRBJ2-6; TRBD2 agrees at 10 bases. This CDR3 has 18 residues. V lost 1 base and J lost 0; bases outside the gene matches: 3. Germline values: CDR1 ENHRY, CDR2 SYGVKD. This CDR3 reads CAISELLAGSSGANVLTF. The CDR3 bases are TGTGCCATCAGTGAGTTACTAGCGGGGAGCTCTGGGGCCAACGTCCTGACTTTC.

This chain uses TRBV7-3 with TRBJ2-2, with no clear D. Germline V gene sequence: CDR1 SGHTA, CDR2 FQGTGA. This CDR3 contains 16 residues. V was clipped by 3 bases and J by 2 bases, with 13 bases between them. CDR3 sequence: CASSLFALANTGELFF. The CDR3 DNA sequence: TGTGCCAGCAGCTTGTTTGCGTTAGCTAACACCGGGGAGCTGTTTTTT.

The rearrangement uses TRBV20-1 and TRBJ1-5; D may be TRBD1 (6 bases). Trimming left V 3 bases short and J 0 bases short, with 12 bases between. This CDR3 has 15 amino acids. CDR1 and CDR2 (germline): DFQATT, SNEGSKA (reference sequence). This CDR3 is CSASPGQLSNQPQHF. As DNA, the CDR3 is TGCAGTGCTAGTCCCGGACAGCTTAGCAATCAGCCCCAGCATTTT.

The chain employs TRBV18 and TRBJ1-2; 7 nucleotides align to TRBD1. Looked up from germline, CDR1 is KGHSH and CDR2 is LQKENI. The CDR3 sequence is 17 residues long. The trim removed 3 bases at V and 0 bases at J, leaving 10 bases unmatched. This CDR3 is CASSPTRDSGANYGYTF. DNA of the CDR3: TGTGCCAGCTCACCCACCAGGGACAGCGGAGCTAACTATGGCTACACCTTC.

The V call is TRBV23-1, the J call TRBJ1-2; 12 bases are shared with TRBD1. TRBV23-1 is noted as an ORF with a role that remains uncertain. Trimming at V came to 9 bases and at J to 8 bases, leaving 10 bases not matched to a gene. The CDR3 runs 14 residues. For the CDR3, the DNA is TGCGCCAGATGGGACAGGGGGCCTCGTGCCGGCTACACCTTC. This encodes CARWDRGPRAGYTF.

V gene TRBV7-8 combines with J gene TRBJ2-1, with TRBD2 matching over 13 bases. The CDR3 contains 16 residues. Germline CDR1 reads SGHVS; CDR2 reads FQNEAQ. With V trimmed by 4 bases and J by 7 bases, 7 bases remained unmatched. The CDR3 coding sequence is TGTGCCAGCAGCTCAGGACTAGCGGGGGACCGGAATGAGCAGTTCTTC. Protein product: CASSSGLAGDRNEQFF.

V gene TRBV18 combines with J gene TRBJ1-1; D gene unclear. The ends were cut back, 3 bases at V and 0 bases at J, with 8 bases in the middle. Germline-derived CDR1 and CDR2 are KGHSH and LQKENI. This CDR3 comprises 14 residues. In nucleotides, the CDR3 is TGTGCCAGCTCACCGCGCCCGGTGAACACTGAAGCTTTCTTT. Amino acid sequence: CASSPRPVNTEAFF.

The chain recombines TRBV18 with TRBJ1-3; TRBD1 agrees at 8 bases. With V trimmed by 1 base and J by 0 bases, 5 bases remained unmatched. The V gene's germline CDR1 is KGHSH and CDR2 LQKENI. The CDR3 sequence is 17 residues long. The CDR3 protein is CASSPQDRALSGNTIYF. The CDR3 DNA is TGTGCCAGCTCACCACAGGACAGGGCCCTCTCTGGAAACACCATATATTTT.

CDR3 protein: CASSVTGSPNYGYTF. The CDR3 DNA follows: TGTGCCAGCAGCGTAACCGGGTCTCCAAACTATGGCTACACCTTC. This chain uses TRBV9 with TRBJ1-2; D remains unclear. The CDR3 spans 15 residues. CDR1 SGDLS and CDR2 YYNGEE come from the germline V gene. Trimming removed 1 base from V and 2 bases from J, with 12 bases in between.

In the case of this clone: Other DNA sequences in this specimen translate into the identical CDR3. The genes are TRBV18 and TRBJ2-5; the match to TRBD1 covers 7 bases. V lost 4 bases to trimming and J lost 4 bases; unmatched junction nucleotides: 3. Germline V gene lookup returns CDR1 KGHSH and CDR2 LQKENI. This CDR3 has 13 residues. The CDR3 spells CASSRTGRETQYF. As DNA, the CDR3 is TGTGCCAGCTCACGGACAGGTCGAGAGACCCAGTACTTC.

The chain uses TRBV4-3 and TRBJ2-6; tentatively, D is TRBD2 (7 bases). Germline V gene lookup returns CDR1 LGHNA and CDR2 YSLEER. The CDR3 totals 18 residues. Trimming removed 3 bases at V and 0 bases at J, with 15 bases between. The CDR3 sequence is CASSQDYGGLSGANVLTF. In DNA, the CDR3 is TGCGCCAGCAGCCAGGATTACGGGGGGCTCTCTGGGGCCAACGTCCTGACTTTC.

This chain uses TRBV2 with TRBJ2-2, with D perhaps TRBD2 (6 bases). Germline V gene data show CDR1 as SNHLY and CDR2 as FYNNEI. CDR3 size: 15 residues. Trimming took 1 base from V and 1 from J, leaving 7 bases between them. Written as DNA, the CDR3 is TGTGCCAGCAGTGAAGTCGGGGGGAACACCGGGGAGCTGTTTTTT. This translates into CASSEVGGNTGELFF.

The rearrangement links TRBV7-9 to TRBJ1-1; D is possibly TRBD1 (5 bases). V lost 5 bases, J lost 8 bases, and 18 bases lay in between. The CDR3 is 14 residues long. Per germline, CDR1 SEHNR and CDR2 FQNEAQ (reference sequence). For the CDR3, the DNA is TGTGCCAGCAGCCCCTTCGGTAGGGAGGGGGAAGCTTTCTTT. This encodes CASSPFGREGEAFF.

This rearrangement joins TRBV7-2 to TRBJ2-1; no clear D gene. This CDR3 contains 12 residues. V lost 6 bases and J lost 5, with 8 bases in between. Germline V gives CDR1 SGHTA, CDR2 FQGNSA. CDR3 nucleotides: TGTGCCAGCAGGAGTCTTAACAATGAGCAGTTCTTC. Amino acids: CASRSLNNEQFF.

V and J are TRBV28 and TRBJ1-2; D call uncertain. The germline gives CDR1 MDHEN, CDR2 SYDVKM. Trimming took off 4 bases at V and 6 bases at J, with 6 bases between the two ends. The CDR3 sequence is 11 residues long. The CDR3 sequence is CASSYRDGYTF. The CDR3 DNA is TGTGCCAGCAGTTACCGGGATGGCTACACCTTC.

A remark on this clone: Other DNA sequences of this sample code for an identical CDR3. The CDR3: CASSPRGGTEAFF. CDR3 bases: TGCGCCAGCAGCCCTAGGGGAGGCACTGAAGCTTTCTTT. This chain connects TRBV5-1 to TRBJ1-1, with TRBD1 as a possible D gene (5 bases). The CDR3 runs 13 residues. V was shortened by 4 bases and J by 4 bases, with 11 bases between the two germline ends. Per germline, CDR1 SGHRS and CDR2 YFSETQ.